This TCR beta chain appears in the sequencing data of a study of T cell responses to AZD1222 COVID-19 vaccine. Study results and caveats: Donors were mostly white British, more females; clonal diversity possibly underestimated. Targets within unmutated variant regions were reportedly found for nearly half of spike-specific TCRs.

Repertoires were generated with immunoSEQ multiplex PCR, while TCRdb's copy carries only in-frame clones and drops some. Of about 110,000 clones listed, 85% to 90% are singletons. For this clone: The antigen is not known.

The sequencing used peripheral blood, collected on day 0 of AZD1222 vaccination. The sequence was collected from an adult in good health.

In nucleotides, the CDR3 is TGCAGCGTCGCTGACAGTCACATCTACGAGCAGTACTTC. It encodes CSVADSHIYEQYF. V gene TRBV29-1 combines with J gene TRBJ2-7, with D perhaps TRBD1 (5 bases). The CDR3 consists of 13 residues. Deletions cut 6 bases from V and 3 bases from J, with 15 bases between. Germline CDR1 is SQVTM and CDR2 is ANQGSEA.